This T cell receptor beta chain appears in the sequencing data of a study of T cells expressing NK-cell markers. Study-level background: Sorted CD3+CD56+NKG2C+, CD3+CD56+NKG2C- and CD3+CD56-NKG2C+ T cells provided the TCR beta repertoires.

For each CDR3 protein, TCRdb gives one entry from its re-call of the 5' RACE reads, without DNA. The table for this sample gives some 390,000 distinct CDR3 sequences. This TCR derives from a woman between 50 and 59 years old in good health. Sequencing used blood T cells: a sorted CD56 or NKG2C T cell subset, CD4+ or CD8+ T cells, or bulk PBMC T cells (not recorded which).

The CDR3 protein is CASSLSPAGALHEQFF. The V and J genes are TRBV27 and TRBJ2-1. The CDR3 covers 16 residues. The germline gives CDR1 MNHEY, CDR2 SMNVEV (reference sequence).